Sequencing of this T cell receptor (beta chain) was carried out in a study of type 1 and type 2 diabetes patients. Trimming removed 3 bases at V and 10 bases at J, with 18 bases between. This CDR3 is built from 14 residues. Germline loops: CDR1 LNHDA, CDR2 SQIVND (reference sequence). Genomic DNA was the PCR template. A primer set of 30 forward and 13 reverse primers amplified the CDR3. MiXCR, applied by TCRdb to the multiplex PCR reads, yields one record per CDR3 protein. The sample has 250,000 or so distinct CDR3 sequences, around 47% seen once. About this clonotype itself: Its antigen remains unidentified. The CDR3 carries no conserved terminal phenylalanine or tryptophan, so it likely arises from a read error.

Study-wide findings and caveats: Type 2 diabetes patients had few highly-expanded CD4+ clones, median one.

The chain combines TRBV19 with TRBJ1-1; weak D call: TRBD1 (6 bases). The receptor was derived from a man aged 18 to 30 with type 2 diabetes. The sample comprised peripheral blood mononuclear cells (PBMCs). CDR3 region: CASSISGGRMRAFL. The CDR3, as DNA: TGTGCCAGTAGTATCTCCGGGGGGCGAATGAGAGCTTTCCTT.